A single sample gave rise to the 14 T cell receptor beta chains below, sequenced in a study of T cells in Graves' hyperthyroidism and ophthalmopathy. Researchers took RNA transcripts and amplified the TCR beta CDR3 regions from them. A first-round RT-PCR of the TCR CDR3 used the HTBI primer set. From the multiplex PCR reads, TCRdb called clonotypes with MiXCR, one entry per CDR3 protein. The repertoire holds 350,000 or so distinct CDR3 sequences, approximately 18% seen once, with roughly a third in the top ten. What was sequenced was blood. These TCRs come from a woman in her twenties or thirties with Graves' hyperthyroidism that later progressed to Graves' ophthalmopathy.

The CDR3 loop reads CASSMGGGRTEAFF. CDR3 sequence (DNA): TGTGCCAGTAGTATGGGGGGAGGAAGGACTGAAGCTTTCTTT. The chain is built from TRBV19 and TRBJ1-1; TRBD1 is a possible D gene (5 bases). The CDR3 consists of 14 residues. Trimming removed 3 bases at V and 5 bases at J, with 13 bases between. CDR1 and CDR2 (germline): LNHDA, SQIVND (reference sequence).

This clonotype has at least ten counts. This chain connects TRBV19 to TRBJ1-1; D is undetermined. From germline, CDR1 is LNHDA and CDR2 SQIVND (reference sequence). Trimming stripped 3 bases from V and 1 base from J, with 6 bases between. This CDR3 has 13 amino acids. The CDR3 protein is CASSMVENTEAFF. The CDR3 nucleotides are TGTGCCAGTAGTATGGTCGAGAACACTGAAGCTTTCTTT. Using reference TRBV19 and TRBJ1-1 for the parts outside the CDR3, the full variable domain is DGGITQSPKYLFRKEGQNVTLSCEQNLNHDAMYWYRQDPGQGLRLIYYSQIVNDFQKGDIAEGYSVSREKKESFPLTVTSAQKNPTAFYLCASSMVENTEAFFGQGTRLTVV.

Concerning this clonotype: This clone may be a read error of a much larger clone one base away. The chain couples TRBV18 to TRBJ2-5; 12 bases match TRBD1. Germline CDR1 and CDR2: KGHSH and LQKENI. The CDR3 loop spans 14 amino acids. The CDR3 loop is CASSSPGQGAPVDF. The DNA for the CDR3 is TGTGCCAGCTCATCCCCGGGACAGGGGGCGCCGGTAGACTTC. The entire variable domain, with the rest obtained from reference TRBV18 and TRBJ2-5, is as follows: NAGVMQNPRHLVRRRGQEARLRCSPMKGHSHVYWYRQLPEEGLKFMVYLQKENIIDESGMPKERFSAEFPKEGPSILRIQQVVRGDSAAYFCASSSPGQGAPVDFGPGTRLLVL.

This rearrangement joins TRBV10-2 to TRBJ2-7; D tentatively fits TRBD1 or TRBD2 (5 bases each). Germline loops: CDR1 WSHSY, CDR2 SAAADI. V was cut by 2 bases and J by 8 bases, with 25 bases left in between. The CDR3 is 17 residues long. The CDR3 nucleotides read TGCGCCAGCAGTGAGACTTTTCCGGGACCGGAGAGTGTGAAGCAGTACTTC. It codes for CASSETFPGPESVKQYF.

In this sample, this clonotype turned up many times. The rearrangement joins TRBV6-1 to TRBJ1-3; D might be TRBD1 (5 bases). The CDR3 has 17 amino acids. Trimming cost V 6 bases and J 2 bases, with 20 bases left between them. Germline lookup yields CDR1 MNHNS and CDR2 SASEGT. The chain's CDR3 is CASSPGQGVLTGNTIYF. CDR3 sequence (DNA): TGTGCCAGCAGCCCCGGCCAAGGGGTTCTCACTGGAAACACCATATATTTT.

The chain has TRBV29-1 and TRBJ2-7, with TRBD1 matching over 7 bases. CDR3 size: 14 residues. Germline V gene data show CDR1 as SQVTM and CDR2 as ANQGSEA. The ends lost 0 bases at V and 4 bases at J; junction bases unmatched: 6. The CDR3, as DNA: TGCAGCGTTGAAGAGGGACAGCATAATTACGAGCAGTACTTC. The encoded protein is CSVEEGQHNYEQYF.

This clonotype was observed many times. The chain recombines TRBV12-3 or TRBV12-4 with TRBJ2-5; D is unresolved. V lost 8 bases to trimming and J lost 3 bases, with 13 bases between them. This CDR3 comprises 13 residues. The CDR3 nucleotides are TGTGCCAGCGGACCTGGAGTGAAAGAGACCCAGTACTTC. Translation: CASGPGVKETQYF.

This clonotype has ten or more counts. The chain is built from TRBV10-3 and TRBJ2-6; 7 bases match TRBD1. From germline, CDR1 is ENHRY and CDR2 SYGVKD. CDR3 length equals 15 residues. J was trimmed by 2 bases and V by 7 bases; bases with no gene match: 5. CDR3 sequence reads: CAITSTGTGANVLTF. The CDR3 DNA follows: TGTGCCATCACCTCGACAGGGACTGGGGCCAACGTCCTGACTTTC.

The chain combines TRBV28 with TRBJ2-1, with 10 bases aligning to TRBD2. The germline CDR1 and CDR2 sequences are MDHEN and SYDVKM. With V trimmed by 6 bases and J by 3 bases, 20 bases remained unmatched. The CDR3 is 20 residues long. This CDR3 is CASSFTPGASGRTFYNEQFF. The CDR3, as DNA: TGTGCCAGCAGCTTCACCCCGGGTGCTAGCGGGAGAACCTTCTACAATGAGCAGTTCTTC.

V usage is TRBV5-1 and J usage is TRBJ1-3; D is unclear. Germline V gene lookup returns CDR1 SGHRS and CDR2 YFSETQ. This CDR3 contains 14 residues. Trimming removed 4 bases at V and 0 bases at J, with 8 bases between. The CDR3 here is CASSPGHSGNTIYF. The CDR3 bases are TGCGCCAGCAGCCCTGGGCACTCTGGAAACACCATATATTTT.

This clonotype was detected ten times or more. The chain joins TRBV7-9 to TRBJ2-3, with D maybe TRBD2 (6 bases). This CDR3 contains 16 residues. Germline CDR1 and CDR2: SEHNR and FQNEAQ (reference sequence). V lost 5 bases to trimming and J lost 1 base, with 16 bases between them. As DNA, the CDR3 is TGTGCCAGCAGCCAAACTCTAGCGACTGGCACAGATACGCAGTATTTT. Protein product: CASSQTLATGTDTQYF.

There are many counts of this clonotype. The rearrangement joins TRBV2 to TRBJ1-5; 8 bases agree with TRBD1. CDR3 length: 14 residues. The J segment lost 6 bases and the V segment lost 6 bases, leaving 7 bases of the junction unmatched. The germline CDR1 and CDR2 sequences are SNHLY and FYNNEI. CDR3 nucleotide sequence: TGTGCCAGCAGCGACGGACAGGGCGGTCAGCCCCAGCATTTT. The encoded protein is CASSDGQGGQPQHF.

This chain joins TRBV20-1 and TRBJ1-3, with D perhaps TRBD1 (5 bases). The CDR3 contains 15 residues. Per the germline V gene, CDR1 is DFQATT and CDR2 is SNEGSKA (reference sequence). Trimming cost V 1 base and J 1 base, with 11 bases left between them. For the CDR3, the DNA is TGCAGTGCTAGAGTTAAGGGGCCGTCTGGAAACACCATATATTTT. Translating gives CSARVKGPSGNTIYF.

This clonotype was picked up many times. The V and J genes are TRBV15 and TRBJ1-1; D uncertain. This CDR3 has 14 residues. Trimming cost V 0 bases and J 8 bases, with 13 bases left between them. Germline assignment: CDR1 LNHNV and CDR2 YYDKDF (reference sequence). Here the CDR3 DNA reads TGTGCCACCAGCAGAGATCGCACAGTCGGAGAAGCTTTCTTT. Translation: CATSRDRTVGEAFF.